The 4 T cell receptor beta chains given below trace back to one sample, sequenced in a study of PD-1 blockade in classical Hodgkin lymphoma. Sequencing used immunoSEQ multiplex PCR; TCRdb keeps in-frame clones, though not all of them. The repertoire holds roughly 13,000 clones, with roughly 86% as singletons. The patients all showed relapse after autologous stem cell transplantation, while their brentuximab vedotin exposure varied. The sequenced sample was peripheral blood mononuclear cells (PBMCs), obtained at baseline. The receptors shown here come from a human donor with classical Hodgkin lymphoma.

This chain connects TRBV27 to TRBJ2-7, with D possibly being TRBD1 (5 bases). The germline V gene encodes CDR1 MNHEY and CDR2 SMNVEV (reference sequence). This CDR3 is 17 amino acids long. V gave up 2 bases and J gave up 3 bases, with 20 bases separating them. The CDR3 region is CASSLKWSQGFGYEQYF. CDR3 bases: TGTGCCAGCAGTTTAAAATGGTCGCAGGGATTTGGCTACGAGCAGTACTTC.

The chain has TRBV6-5 and TRBJ1-5; D not resolved. V dropped 0 bases and J dropped 1 base, with 1 base sitting between them. CDR1 and CDR2 from the germline V gene are MNHEY and SVGAGI. This CDR3 is 13 amino acids long. For the CDR3, the DNA is TGTGCCAGCAGTTACTCGAGCAATCAGCCCCAGCATTTT. Amino acid sequence: CASSYSSNQPQHF.

The chain links TRBV28 to TRBJ1-2, with D unclear. Trimming took 7 bases from V and 3 from J, leaving 6 bases between them. Germline CDR1 MDHEN, CDR2 SYDVKM. The CDR3 totals 11 residues. Written as DNA, the CDR3 is TGTGCCAGCACAGGTGACTATGGCTACACCTTC. Encoded protein: CASTGDYGYTF.

The chain uses TRBV5-4 and TRBJ2-5; TRBD2 agrees at 8 bases. The J segment lost 5 bases and the V segment lost 4 bases, leaving 4 bases of the junction unmatched. CDR3 size: 13 residues. The V gene's germline CDR1 is SGHNT and CDR2 YYREEE (reference sequence). The CDR3 DNA sequence: TGTGCCAGCAGCCCTGCGGGGGGTGAGACCCAGTACTTC. Translated, it gives CASSPAGGETQYF.